The 17 T cell receptor beta chains presented below share a single source sample, sequenced in a study of blood T cell repertoires in COVID-19. Profiled with immunoSEQ multiplex PCR; TCRdb holds only in-frame clones, not every one. The sample shows about 270,000 clones, approximately 83% of them seen only once. Sequencing used peripheral blood. The receptors come from a woman in her 70s with acute or convalescent COVID-19.

The chain combines TRBV4-2 with TRBJ2-2; 7 bases map to TRBD2. This CDR3 contains 16 residues. In germline, CDR1 is LGHNA, CDR2 YNFKEQ. With V trimmed by 0 bases and J by 1 base, 2 bases remained unmatched. CDR3 amino acids: CASSQEWGGNTGELFF. The CDR3 bases are TGTGCCAGCAGCCAAGAATGGGGGGGGAACACCGGGGAGCTGTTTTTT.

V usage is TRBV5-6 and J usage is TRBJ2-2, with a weak D call TRBD1 (5 bases). The CDR3 extends over 17 amino acids. CDR1 is SGHDT and CDR2 is YYEEEE in the germline V gene. Trimming removed 0 bases from V and 0 bases from J, with 12 bases in between. Here the CDR3 DNA reads TGTGCCAGCAGCTTGGTAGGGGCGGCCGCGAACACCGGGGAGCTGTTTTTT. It yields the protein CASSLVGAAANTGELFF.

The rearrangement uses TRBV7-2 and TRBJ1-1; the D is unclear. The CDR3 covers 13 residues. Trimming took off 5 bases at V and 1 base at J, with 8 bases between the two ends. Per germline, CDR1 SGHTA and CDR2 FQGNSA. CDR3 sequence: CASSPRRNTEAFF. CDR3 bases: TGTGCCAGCAGCCCGCGGAGGAACACTGAAGCTTTCTTT.

The chain is built from TRBV5-6 and TRBJ2-3, with 7 bases that match TRBD2. V gave up 3 bases and J gave up 3 bases; unmatched junction bases: 10. Germline V gene lookup returns CDR1 SGHDT and CDR2 YYEEEE. The CDR3 length is 16 residues. The CDR3 region is CASSWAGTIATDTQYF. CDR3 coding DNA: TGTGCCAGCAGCTGGGCCGGGACTATCGCTACAGATACGCAGTATTTT.

The V and J genes are TRBV10-3 and TRBJ1-6; 8 bases agree with TRBD1. V lost 6 bases to trimming and J lost 6 bases; unmatched junction nucleotides: 13. Germline V CDR1 and CDR2: ENHRY, SYGVKD. CDR3 length: 17 amino acids. The CDR3 sequence is CAISQIGGQGGNSPLHF. In DNA form, the CDR3 reads TGTGCCATCAGCCAAATCGGTGGACAGGGTGGTAATTCACCCCTCCACTTT.

The chain is built from TRBV29-1 and TRBJ1-1; TRBD1 matches at 7 bases. The germline CDR1 and CDR2 sequences are SQVTM and ANQGSEA. The CDR3 contains 13 residues. V dropped 5 bases and J dropped 1; count of bases not matched to a gene: 4. CDR3 amino acids: CSVSTGPNTEAFF. The CDR3 region has the DNA TGCAGCGTTTCGACAGGGCCGAACACTGAAGCTTTCTTT.

The V and J genes are TRBV5-4 and TRBJ2-2; 8 nucleotides align to TRBD1. V trimming: 3 bases; J trimming: 5 bases; junction bases outside the gene matches: 9. This CDR3 region has 16 residues. The V gene's germline CDR1 is SGHNT and CDR2 YYREEE (reference sequence). DNA for the CDR3: TGTGCCAGCAGCTCATCAGGGGGCGCCTATACCGGGGAGCTGTTTTTT. Protein sequence: CASSSSGGAYTGELFF.

The CDR3 DNA follows: TGTGCCAGTAGTACCTTGGGACAGCCAGCTAACTATGGCTACACCTTC. Its translation is CASSTLGQPANYGYTF. The chain links TRBV19 to TRBJ1-2, with 7 nucleotides matching TRBD1. The germline CDR1 and CDR2 sequences are LNHDA and SQIVND (reference sequence). V trimming: 4 bases; J trimming: 0 bases; junction bases outside the gene matches: 8. CDR3 length: 16 amino acids.

The chain uses TRBV11-2 and TRBJ2-3; no definite D call. Germline V CDR1 and CDR2: SGHAT, FQNNGV. With 1 base removed from V and 2 bases from J, the gap between germline ends came to 10 bases. The CDR3 totals 15 residues. The CDR3 DNA sequence: TGTGCCAGCAGCTTAGTTAGTTTAAACACAGATACGCAGTATTTT. The encoded protein is CASSLVSLNTDTQYF.

The genes are TRBV11-2 and TRBJ2-1; D possibly corresponds to TRBD1 (6 bases). The CDR3 is 15 amino acids. Germline V gene lookup returns CDR1 SGHAT and CDR2 FQNNGV. Trimming removed 6 bases from V and 3 bases from J, with 15 bases in between. The CDR3 coding sequence is TGTGCCAGCAGTCGTGGACAGAGGGTCTACAATGAGCAGTTCTTC. This gives the protein CASSRGQRVYNEQFF.

The chain has TRBV4-2 and TRBJ1-2; tentative D call: TRBD1 (6 bases). The V gene's germline CDR1 is LGHNA and CDR2 YNFKEQ. The CDR3 loop spans 16 amino acids. V lost 0 bases and J 5 bases, leaving 16 bases between the germline ends. Here the CDR3 reads CASSQDPGEGGYGYTF. CDR3 DNA: TGTGCCAGCAGCCAAGATCCAGGGGAGGGGGGATATGGCTACACCTTC.

This clone is a singleton in its sample. The genes are TRBV11-3 and TRBJ2-3, with TRBD1 matching over 9 bases. The V segment lost 1 base and the J segment 5 bases; nucleotides outside the gene matches: 4. CDR3 length: 15 amino acids. From germline, CDR1 is SGHNT and CDR2 YENEEA. This chain's CDR3 is CASSLGGQGGDTQYF. The CDR3 DNA is TGTGCCAGCAGCTTAGGGGGACAGGGAGGAGATACGCAGTATTTT.

V usage is TRBV7-9 and J usage is TRBJ2-5, with D hard to call. The CDR3 length is 14 residues. CDR1 and CDR2 from the germline V gene are SEHNR and FQNEAQ (reference sequence). The V end lost 5 bases, the J end lost 7 bases, and 17 bases lay between the germline ends. The CDR3 protein is CASSPTGEERTQYF. The CDR3 bases are TGTGCCAGCAGCCCGACGGGTGAGGAGCGGACCCAGTACTTC. The whole variable domain, remainder taken from reference TRBV7-9 and TRBJ2-5, is DTGVSQNPRHKITKRGQNVTFRCDPISEHNRLYWYRQTLGQGPEFLTYFQNEAQLEKSRLLSDRFSAERPKGSFSTLEIQRTEQGDSAMYLCASSPTGEERTQYFGPGTRLLVL.

The gene calls are TRBV4-1 and TRBJ2-1; no definite D call. The CDR3 has 16 amino acids. The germline CDR1 and CDR2 sequences are MGHRA and YSYEKL. Trimming stripped 4 bases from V and 2 bases from J, with 15 bases between. The CDR3 loop is CASSPQTISTYNEQFF. The DNA of the CDR3 is TGCGCCAGCAGCCCGCAAACAATTTCCACCTACAATGAGCAGTTCTTC.

This clone was picked up a small number of times. CDR3 residues: CASSLNSNYGYTF. The CDR3 region has the DNA TGTGCCAGCAGTTTAAACAGCAACTATGGCTACACCTTC. This chain uses TRBV27 with TRBJ1-2; D uncertain. V was pared by 2 bases and J by 2 bases, with 6 bases between. This CDR3 comprises 13 residues. Germline CDR1 MNHEY, CDR2 SMNVEV (reference sequence).

This chain uses TRBV27 with TRBJ2-3; TRBD2 might be the D (5 bases). Per the germline V gene, CDR1 is MNHEY and CDR2 is SMNVEV (reference sequence). This CDR3 contains 16 residues. With 0 bases removed from V and 0 bases from J, the gap between germline ends came to 10 bases. This chain's CDR3 is CASSLSSGSSTDTQYF. As DNA, the CDR3 is TGTGCCAGCAGTTTATCGTCGGGGTCCAGCACAGATACGCAGTATTTT.

The chain couples TRBV7-2 to TRBJ2-1; 7 nucleotides align to TRBD2. V was pared by 3 bases and J by 8 bases, with 16 bases of the junction left unmatched. Germline CDR1 SGHTA, CDR2 FQGNSA. The CDR3 sequence is 17 residues long. The CDR3 reads CASSFGLTSTLVDEQFF. In DNA form, the CDR3 reads TGTGCCAGCAGCTTTGGACTGACTAGCACCCTAGTGGATGAGCAGTTCTTC. The entire variable domain, with the rest obtained from reference TRBV7-2 and TRBJ2-1, is as follows: GAGVSQSPSNKVTEKGKDVELRCDPISGHTALYWYRQSLGQGLEFLIYFQGNSAPDKSGLPSDRFSAERTGGSVSTLTIQRTQQEDSAVYLCASSFGLTSTLVDEQFFGPGTRLTVL.